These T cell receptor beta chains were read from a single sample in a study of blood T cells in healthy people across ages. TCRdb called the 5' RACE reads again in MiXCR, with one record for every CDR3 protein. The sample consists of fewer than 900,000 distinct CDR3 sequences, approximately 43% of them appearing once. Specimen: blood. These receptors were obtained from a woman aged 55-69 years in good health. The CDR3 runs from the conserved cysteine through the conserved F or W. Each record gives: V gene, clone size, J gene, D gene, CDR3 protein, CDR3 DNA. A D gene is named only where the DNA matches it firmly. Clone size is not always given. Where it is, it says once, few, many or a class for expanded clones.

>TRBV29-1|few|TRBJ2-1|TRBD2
CSVDSETSDILSYNEQFF
TGCAGCGTTGATAGTGAGACTAGCGATATCCTCTCCTACAATGAGCAGTTCTTC
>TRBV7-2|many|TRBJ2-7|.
CASSLTSDYEQYF
TGTGCCAGCAGCTTAACCAGTGACTACGAGCAGTACTTC
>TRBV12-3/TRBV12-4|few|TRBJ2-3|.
CASSVPGSTDTQYF
TGTGCCAGCAGTGTCCCGGGTTCAACAGATACGCAGTATTTT
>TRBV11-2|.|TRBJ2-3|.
CASTTRLAPITDTQYF
TGTGCCAGCACCACTAGGCTAGCCCCTATCACAGATACGCAGTATTTT
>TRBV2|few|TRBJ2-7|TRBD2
CASAIAGGRQSEQYF
TGTGCCAGCGCCATCGCGGGAGGGAGGCAGTCTGAGCAGTACTTC
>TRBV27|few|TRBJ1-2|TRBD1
CASSWTGTGGAYGYTF
TGTGCCAGCAGTTGGACCGGGACAGGGGGCGCGTATGGCTACACCTTC
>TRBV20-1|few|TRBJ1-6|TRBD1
CSAPRQGPGSPLHF
TGCAGTGCCCCGCGACAGGGCCCCGGTTCACCCCTCCACTTT
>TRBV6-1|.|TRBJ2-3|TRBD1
CASSRPGQGLDTQYF
TGTGCCAGCAGTCGCCCGGGACAGGGGTTAGATACGCAGTATTTT
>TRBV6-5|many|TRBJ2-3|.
CASSRYTGRGTQYF
TGTGCCAGCAGTAGATATACGGGCCGCGGTACGCAGTATTTT
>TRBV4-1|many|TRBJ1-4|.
CASSQEEEKLFF
TGCGCCAGCAGCCAAGAGGAAGAAAAACTGTTTTTT
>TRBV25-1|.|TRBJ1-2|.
CASSVSQDPNYGYTF
TGTGCCAGCAGTGTTTCCCAGGACCCTAACTATGGCTACACCTTC
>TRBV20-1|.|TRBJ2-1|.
CSALRTSPCEQFF
TGCAGTGCTCTCCGGACCTCTCCGTGTGAGCAGTTCTTC
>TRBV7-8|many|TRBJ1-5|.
CASSLAKSNQPQHF
TGTGCCAGCAGCTTAGCCAAAAGCAATCAGCCCCAGCATTTT
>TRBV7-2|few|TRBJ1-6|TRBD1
CASSAGQGVNSPLHF
TGTGCCAGCAGCGCCGGACAGGGGGTCAATTCACCCCTCCACTTT